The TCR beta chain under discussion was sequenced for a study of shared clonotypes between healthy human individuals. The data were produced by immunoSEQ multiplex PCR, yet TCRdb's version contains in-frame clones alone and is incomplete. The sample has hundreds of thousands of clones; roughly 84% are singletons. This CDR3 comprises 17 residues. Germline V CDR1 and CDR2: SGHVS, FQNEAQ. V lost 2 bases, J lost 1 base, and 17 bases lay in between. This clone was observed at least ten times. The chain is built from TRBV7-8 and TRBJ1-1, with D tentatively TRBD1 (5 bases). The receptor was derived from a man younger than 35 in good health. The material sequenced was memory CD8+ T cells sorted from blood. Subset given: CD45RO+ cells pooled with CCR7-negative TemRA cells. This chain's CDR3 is CASSLLRGTGGNTEAFF. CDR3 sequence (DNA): TGTGCCAGCAGCTTATTGAGGGGAACTGGGGGGAACACTGAAGCTTTCTTT.